The 3 T cell receptor beta chains presented below share a single source sample, sequenced in a study of OX40 agonist ivuxolimab in advanced cancers. Some clones are missing from TCRdb's copy, which holds only in-frame ones; the method was immunoSEQ multiplex PCR. The table records tens of thousands of clones, about nine tenths of them present only once. Sequencing was performed on CD4+ or CD8+ T cells sorted from blood, taken in a trial of the OX40 agonist ivuxolimab. The receptors stem from an adult with an advanced solid tumor such as melanoma, head and neck, liver or kidney cancer.

The genes are TRBV7-9 and TRBJ2-3; TRBD2 aligns across 11 bases. Trimming took 5 bases from V and 3 from J; bases not matched to a gene: 7. Germline assignment: CDR1 SEHNR and CDR2 FQNEAQ (reference sequence). CDR3 length: 16 residues. The CDR3 loop reads CASSTTLAGATDTQYF. In DNA, the CDR3 is TGTGCCAGCAGCACCACACTAGCGGGAGCGACAGATACGCAGTATTTT.

The V and J genes are TRBV5-5 and TRBJ1-5; D unresolved. Looked up from germline, CDR1 is SGHKS and CDR2 is YYEKEE (reference sequence). The CDR3 length is 15 residues. Trimming left V 4 bases short and J 3 bases short, with 14 bases between. The CDR3 loop is CASSPGHLDNQPQHF. CDR3 DNA: TGTGCCAGCAGCCCGGGCCACTTGGACAATCAGCCCCAGCATTTT.

V is TRBV28 and J is TRBJ1-5; maybe TRBD1 (5 bases). The germline V and J ends were trimmed by 6 bases and 6 bases, with 9 bases remaining between them. The CDR3 extends over 12 amino acids. The V gene's germline CDR1 is MDHEN and CDR2 SYDVKM. The CDR3 protein is CASRGQGQPQHF. The CDR3, as DNA: TGTGCCAGCAGGGGGCAAGGTCAGCCCCAGCATTTT. Supplemented by reference TRBV28 and TRBJ1-5, the full variable domain reads DVKVTQSSRYLVKRTGEKVFLECVQDMDHENMFWYRQDPGLGLRLIYFSYDVKMKEKGDIPEGYSVSREKKERFSLILESASTNQTSMYLCASRGQGQPQHFGDGTRLSIL.